This is a list of T cell receptor beta chains from one sample in a study of blood T cell repertoires in COVID-19. Clones were read by immunoSEQ multiplex PCR, and TCRdb kept only the in-frame ones, dropping some. The data contain under 80,000 clones, less than 90% of them singletons. What was sequenced was peripheral blood. These receptors all come from a man aged 45 to 65 with active COVID-19. CDR3s include the opening cysteine and the closing phenylalanine or tryptophan.

v_call: TRBV30; j_call: TRBJ1-4; cdr3_aa: CAWSFLGQGASEKLFF
v_call: TRBV6-5; j_call: TRBJ1-6; cdr3_aa: CASSDLSAGASPLHF
v_call: TRBV9; j_call: TRBJ2-3; cdr3_aa: CASSSIAGGPDTQYF
v_call: TRBV20-1; j_call: TRBJ1-1; cdr3_aa: CSARGQGEAFF
v_call: TRBV7-9; j_call: TRBJ2-2; cdr3_aa: CASSLGVVDTGELFF
v_call: TRBV3-1/TRBV3-2; j_call: TRBJ2-3; cdr3_aa: CASSQDRGQATDTQYF
v_call: TRBV5-5; j_call: TRBJ1-3; cdr3_aa: CASSGRTGNTIYF
v_call: TRBV5-1; j_call: TRBJ1-5; cdr3_aa: CASSLEGGGQPQHF
v_call: TRBV12-5; j_call: TRBJ2-4; cdr3_aa: CASGFGGGNIQYF
v_call: TRBV11-3; j_call: TRBJ2-2; cdr3_aa: CASSLLGGGNTGELFF
v_call: TRBV23-1; j_call: TRBJ2-2; cdr3_aa: CASSPPRLAGDRCTGELFF
v_call: TRBV4-2; j_call: TRBJ1-2; cdr3_aa: CASSQDLGQGNYGYTF
v_call: TRBV7-6; j_call: TRBJ2-1; cdr3_aa: CASSLGPGFYNEQFF
v_call: TRBV29-1; j_call: TRBJ1-1; cdr3_aa: CSGDRGTEAFF
v_call: TRBV14; j_call: TRBJ2-3; cdr3_aa: CASSQLGTGENTQYF